What follows is one T cell receptor beta chain and its context. Its antigen remains unidentified. Per-base qualities were not stored, and no clone one base away is much larger. The entry originates in a study of glioma-infiltrating T cells after dendritic cell vaccination (dated by TCRdb to between 2015 and 2016). Describing the broader study: A cohort of 15 or so glioblastoma patients from Phase I and II dendritic cell vaccination trials was included, of whom 9 were newly diagnosed and 6 had recurrent disease. Patients received autologous tumor lysate-pulsed dendritic cell vaccination between 2003 and 2012. The vaccine was prepared from monocyte-derived dendritic cells that were cultured for more than six days with IL-4 and GM-CSF and then pulsed overnight with autologous tumor lysate. Each patient was given three intradermal dendritic cell vaccine injections, spaced two weeks apart, in the arm below the axilla. Tumor-infiltrating lymphocyte content was quantified and tumor and blood repertoires were compared in dendritic cell-vaccinated glioblastoma patients by deep sequencing of TCR beta CDR3 regions. Survival after dendritic cell vaccination was correlated with TCR sequencing metrics, such as TIL content and the overlap between tumor and blood repertoires.

The research as a whole found: The three-group TCR overlap response model was characterized as speculative, and prospective validation of the model was stated to be required. After dendritic cell vaccination, a higher estimated pretreatment TIL content predicted longer time to progression and longer overall survival. The cohort was small and heterogeneous, with few patients having full blood and tumor sets and even fewer initial-recurrent tumor pairs. TCR clonality showed no direct relationship with survival, which suggests that a diverse polyclonal response may be important.

Patients were selected for having adequate residual fresh-frozen tumor tissue and more than two years of available survival data. None of the glioblastoma patients carried an isocitrate dehydrogenase mutation, although molecular status otherwise varied. PBMC were collected before vaccination, two weeks after the third vaccination, and at tumor progression if tumor progression occurred. Genomic DNA was extracted with the Qiagen DNeasy Blood extraction Kit. The immunoSEQ assay amplified TCRB CDR3 regions from around 2 micrograms of genomic DNA, or from all available DNA when less than that amount was available. Multiplex PCR used 60 forward primers for TCR V beta segments and 13 reverse primers for J beta segments. To estimate the number of reads per starting template, synthetic control templates were added to each sample at limiting dilution. The Illumina HiSeq System generated 87 bp sequencing reads. Regarding the original processing steps: PCR and sequencing errors were removed by merging closely related sequences with a nearest neighbor algorithm. TCR overlap was measured as the percentage of unique tumor TCR beta sequences also present in the same patient's peripheral blood. In its TCRdb copy, this immuneACCESS table keeps in-frame sequences only and misses some clones. Where compared with another copy, unresolved V genes explain less than half of these, and the others have no known cause. The V and J calls and clone size come from that table; D and trimming were worked out from the DNA. The sample table holds about 95,000 clones, of which more than 75% were seen once. Of the sample, about 2.9% falls within the top ten clones.

The germline V gene encodes CDR1 MNHEY and CDR2 SVGAGI. The trim is 0 bases for V and 8 bases for J, with a gap of 13 bases between the germline ends. Spanning cysteine to phenylalanine, the CDR3 consists of 15 amino acids. Only the CDR3 region is kept as DNA, spanning 45 bases read in frame from base 1. The receptor comes from a human donor with glioblastoma. The specimen comprised blood, sampled before dendritic cell vaccination. Here the chain combines TRBV6-5 and TRBJ1-4, with no D gene named confidently. The CDR3 region has the sequence CASSYSGRREEKLFF. At the DNA level, the sequence is TGTGCCAGCAGTTACTCGGGCCGTAGGGAGGAAAAACTGTTTTTT.